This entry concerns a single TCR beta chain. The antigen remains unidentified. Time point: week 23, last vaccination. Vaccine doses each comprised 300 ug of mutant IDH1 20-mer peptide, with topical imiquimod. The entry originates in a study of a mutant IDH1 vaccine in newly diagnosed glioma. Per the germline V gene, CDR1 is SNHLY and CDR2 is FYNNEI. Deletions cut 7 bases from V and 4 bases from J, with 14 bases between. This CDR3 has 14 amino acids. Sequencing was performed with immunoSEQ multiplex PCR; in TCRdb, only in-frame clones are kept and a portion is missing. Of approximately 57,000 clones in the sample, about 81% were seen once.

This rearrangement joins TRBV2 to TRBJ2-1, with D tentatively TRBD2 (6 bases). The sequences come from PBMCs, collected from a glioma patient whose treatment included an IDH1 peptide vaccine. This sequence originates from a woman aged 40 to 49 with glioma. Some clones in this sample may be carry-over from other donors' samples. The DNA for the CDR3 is TGTGCCAGCATCCGCGGAGGGCGGTACAATGAGCAGTTCTTC. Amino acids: CASIRGGRYNEQFF.